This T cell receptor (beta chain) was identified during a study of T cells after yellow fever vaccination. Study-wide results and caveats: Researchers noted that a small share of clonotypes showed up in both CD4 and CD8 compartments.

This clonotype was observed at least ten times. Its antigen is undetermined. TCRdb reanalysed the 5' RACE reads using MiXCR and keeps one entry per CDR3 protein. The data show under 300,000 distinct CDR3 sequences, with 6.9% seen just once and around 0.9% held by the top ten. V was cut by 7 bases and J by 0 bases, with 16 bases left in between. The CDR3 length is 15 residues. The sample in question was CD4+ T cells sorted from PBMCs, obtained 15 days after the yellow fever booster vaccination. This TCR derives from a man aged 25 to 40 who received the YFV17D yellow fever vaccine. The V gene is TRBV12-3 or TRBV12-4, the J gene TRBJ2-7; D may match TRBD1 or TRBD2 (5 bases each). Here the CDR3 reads CASTAARGDSYEQYF. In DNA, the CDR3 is TGTGCCAGCACGGCCGCCCGAGGGGACTCCTACGAGCAGTACTTC.